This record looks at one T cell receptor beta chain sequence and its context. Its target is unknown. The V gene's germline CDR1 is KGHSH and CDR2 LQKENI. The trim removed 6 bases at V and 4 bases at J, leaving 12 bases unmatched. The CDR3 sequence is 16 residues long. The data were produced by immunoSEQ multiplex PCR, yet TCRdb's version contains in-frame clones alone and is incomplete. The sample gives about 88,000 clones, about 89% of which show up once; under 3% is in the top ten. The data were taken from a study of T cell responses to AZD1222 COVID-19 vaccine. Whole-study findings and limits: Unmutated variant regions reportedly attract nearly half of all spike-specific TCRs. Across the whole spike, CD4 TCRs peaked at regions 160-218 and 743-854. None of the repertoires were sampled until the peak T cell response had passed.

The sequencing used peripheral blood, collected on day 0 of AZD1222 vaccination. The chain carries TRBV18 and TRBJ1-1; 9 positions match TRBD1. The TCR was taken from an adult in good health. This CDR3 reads CASSPGTGSFGTEAFF. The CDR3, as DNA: TGTGCCAGCTCTCCAGGGACAGGGTCATTTGGCACTGAAGCTTTCTTT.